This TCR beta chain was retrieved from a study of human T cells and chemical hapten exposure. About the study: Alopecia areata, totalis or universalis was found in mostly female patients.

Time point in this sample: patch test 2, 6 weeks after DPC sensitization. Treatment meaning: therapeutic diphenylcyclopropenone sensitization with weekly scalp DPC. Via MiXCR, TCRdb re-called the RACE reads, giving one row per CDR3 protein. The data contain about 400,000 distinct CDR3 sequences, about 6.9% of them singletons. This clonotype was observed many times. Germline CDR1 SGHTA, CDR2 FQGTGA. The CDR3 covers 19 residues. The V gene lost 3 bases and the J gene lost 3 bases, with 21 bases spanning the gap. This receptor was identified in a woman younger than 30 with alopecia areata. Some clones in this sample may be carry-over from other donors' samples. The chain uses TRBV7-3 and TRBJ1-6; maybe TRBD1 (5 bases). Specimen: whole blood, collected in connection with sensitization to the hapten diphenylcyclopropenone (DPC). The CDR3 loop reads CASSFYPTQQANYNSPLHF. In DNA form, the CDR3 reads TGTGCCAGCAGCTTTTACCCGACGCAACAGGCGAACTATAATTCACCCCTCCACTTT. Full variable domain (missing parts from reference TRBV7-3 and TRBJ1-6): GAGVSQTPSNKVTEKGKYVELRCDPISGHTALYWYRQSLGQGPEFLIYFQGTGAADDSGLPNDRFFAVRPEGSVSTLKIQRTERGDSAVYLCASSFYPTQQANYNSPLHFGNGTRLTVT.